The T cell receptor beta chain under discussion was sequenced for a study of blood T cells in healthy people across ages. Extractions gave at least 5 micrograms of total RNA per sample. The CDR3 has 14 amino acids. Looked up from germline, CDR1 is MGHRA and CDR2 is YSYEKL. Trimming removed 0 bases at V and 2 bases at J, with 7 bases between. Then a second PCR, running about 7 to 11 cycles, was carried out with a sample-barcoded 5' primer and a J-beta primer mix. TCRdb analysed the 5' RACE reads with MiXCR anew, one entry per CDR3 protein. Among 1.5 million to 2 million distinct CDR3 sequences listed, 28% were seen once.

Sequenced input: blood. The clonotype comes from a woman between 25 and 40 years old in good health. The gene calls are TRBV4-1 and TRBJ1-2, with D uncertain. The CDR3 region has the DNA TGCGCCAGCAGCCAAGACAACGGCAACTATGGCTACACCTTC. Encoded protein: CASSQDNGNYGYTF.